This entry lists 29 T cell receptor beta chains sequenced from one sample in a study of TIL therapy for anti-PD-1-resistant metastatic lung cancer. This was the immunoSEQ v3 assay. Only in-frame clones appear in the TCRdb table, and some are missing; sequencing was by immunoSEQ multiplex PCR. The data show 9,000 to 9,500 clones, around three quarters seen once. Time point indicated: pre-treatment sample, taken before nivolumab and TIL therapy. Most excised metastases sampled were pleural nodules or supraclavicular lymph nodes. The input for sequencing was tumor tissue, taken at baseline. The receptors come from a person between 25 and 79 years old with non-small cell lung cancer.

This clone has a handful of counts. J is TRBJ1-5 and V is TRBV4-3, with D unresolved. The CDR3 covers 16 residues. The ends were cut back, 0 bases at V and 3 bases at J, with 12 bases in the middle. CDR1 and CDR2 (germline): LGHNA, YSLEER. The CDR3 reads CASSQDLYSFNQPQHF. The CDR3, as DNA: TGCGCCAGCAGCCAAGATCTCTACAGTTTCAATCAGCCCCAGCATTTT.

This rearrangement joins TRBV28 to TRBJ2-5, with D perhaps matching TRBD1 (5 bases). V was shortened by 6 bases and J by 2 bases, with 13 bases between the two germline ends. The CDR3 consists of 14 residues. Germline CDR1 reads MDHEN; CDR2 reads SYDVKM. The CDR3 loop is CASRSQGRQETQYF. DNA for the CDR3: TGTGCCAGCAGATCCCAGGGCAGGCAAGAGACCCAGTACTTC.

This clone occurred a few times. The J gene is TRBJ2-2, the V gene TRBV6-4, with 7 bases aligning to TRBD2. Germline CDR1 and CDR2: MRHNA and SNTAGT. This CDR3 contains 14 residues. The V gene end was trimmed by 2 bases and the J gene end by 8 bases; junction bases not matched to a gene: 5. The CDR3 DNA sequence: TGTGCCAGCAGTGACAACGGGGGGATTGGGGAGCTGTTTTTT. Translated: CASSDNGGIGELFF.

V and J are TRBV30 and TRBJ2-6; a possible D gene is TRBD1 (5 bases). Germline lookup yields CDR1 GTSNPN and CDR2 SVGIG (reference sequence). CDR3 length equals 17 residues. With 7 bases removed from V and 0 bases from J, the gap between germline ends came to 19 bases. The CDR3 loop is CAYLTAPVFSGANVLTF. The CDR3 DNA reads TGTGCCTACCTGACAGCCCCGGTTTTCTCTGGGGCCAACGTCCTGACTTTC.

The chain has TRBV9 and TRBJ2-2; 7 bases agree with TRBD1. Germline V gene lookup returns CDR1 SGDLS and CDR2 YYNGEE. Trimming took 0 bases from V and 2 from J; bases not matched to a gene: 10. The CDR3 totals 18 residues. The CDR3 DNA reads as TGTGCCAGCAGCGTAGGGGTTTGGGGACAGACAAACACCGGGGAGCTGTTTTTT. Its protein is CASSVGVWGQTNTGELFF.

V and J are TRBV19 and TRBJ1-1, with TRBD1 identical over 10 bases. The CDR3 is made up of 18 amino acids. Germline CDR1 reads LNHDA; CDR2 reads SQIVND (reference sequence). J gave up 3 bases and V 3 bases, and 13 bases lay outside the gene matches. CDR3 in amino acids: CASSMAPGQGIGYTEAFF. In DNA form, the CDR3 reads TGTGCCAGTAGTATGGCCCCGGGACAGGGGATTGGGTACACTGAAGCTTTCTTT. The full variable domain, with the rest looked up from reference TRBV19 and TRBJ1-1, is DGGITQSPKYLFRKEGQNVTLSCEQNLNHDAMYWYRQDPGQGLRLIYYSQIVNDFQKGDIAEGYSVSREKKESFPLTVTSAQKNPTAFYLCASSMAPGQGIGYTEAFFGQGTRLTVV.

This chain uses TRBV7-2 with TRBJ1-3, with D unresolved. Trimming cost V 3 bases and J 1 base, with 7 bases left between them. The CDR3 covers 14 residues. Germline V gene lookup returns CDR1 SGHTA and CDR2 FQGNSA. The CDR3 here is CASSFYGSGNTIYF. CDR3 in DNA: TGTGCCAGCAGCTTTTATGGGTCTGGAAACACCATATATTTT.

The chain couples TRBV4-3 to TRBJ2-1; 7 bases line up with TRBD1. CDR1 and CDR2 from the germline V gene are LGHNA and YSLEER. The CDR3 loop spans 17 amino acids. V gave up 0 bases and J gave up 3 bases; unmatched junction bases: 8. The CDR3 sequence is CASSQDSLQGNYNEQFF. DNA for the CDR3: TGCGCCAGCAGCCAAGATTCCTTACAGGGGAACTACAATGAGCAGTTCTTC.

This rearrangement joins TRBV6-6 to TRBJ2-3, with 10 positions matching TRBD2. V shed 8 bases, J shed 4 bases, and the junction held 6 bases outside the gene matches. CDR1 is MNHNY and CDR2 is SVGAGI in the germline V gene (reference sequence). This CDR3 is 14 amino acids long. The CDR3 sequence: CASLTSGASDTQYF. The CDR3 nucleotides are TGTGCCAGCCTAACTAGCGGGGCTTCAGATACGCAGTATTTT.

V is TRBV7-8 and J is TRBJ2-5, with 9 bases lining up with TRBD1. The J call may be wrong; the DNA end is better matched by TRBJ2-7. CDR1 and CDR2 from the germline V gene are SGHVS and FQNEAQ. This CDR3 has 15 residues. CDR3 bases: TGTGCCAGCAGCGCAACCGGGACAGGGTTCAACGAGCAGTACTTC. Its translation: CASSATGTGFNEQYF.

This chain links TRBV7-9 with TRBJ1-2, with D unclear. CDR3 length equals 13 residues. V was clipped by 4 bases and J by 2 bases, with 8 bases between them. The germline CDR1 and CDR2 sequences are SEHNR and FQNEAQ (reference sequence). The CDR3 DNA sequence: TGTGCCAGCAGCTACGACGGAAACTATGGCTACACCTTC. Translation gives CASSYDGNYGYTF.

This clone was observed a few times. The chain is built from TRBV10-1 and TRBJ1-1, with D uncertain. The CDR3 totals 13 residues. Germline CDR1 reads WNHNN; CDR2 reads SYGVQD (reference sequence). V gave up 6 bases and J gave up 1 base, with 9 bases separating them. CDR3 DNA sequence: TGCGCCAGCAGCTTAGGCGGGAACACTGAAGCTTTCTTT. The encoded protein is CASSLGGNTEAFF.

The chain is built from TRBV7-6 and TRBJ1-3; D remains unclear. The germline V gene has CDR1 SGHVS and CDR2 FNYEAQ. The CDR3 extends over 14 amino acids. Trimming removed 5 bases from V and 2 bases from J, with 10 bases in between. The CDR3 nucleotides read TGTGCCAGCAGCGAGCGTAGTGCTGGAAACACCATATATTTT. This codes for CASSERSAGNTIYF.

This clone has more than one count but fewer than ten. This rearrangement joins TRBV2 to TRBJ2-3, with D possibly being TRBD1 or TRBD2 (5 bases each). The germline V gene has CDR1 SNHLY and CDR2 FYNNEI. Trimming removed 5 bases from V and 4 bases from J, with 16 bases in between. This CDR3 is 15 amino acids long. The CDR3 coding sequence is TGTGCCAGCAGTCAACCTCTGTGGGACGCAGATACGCAGTATTTT. Its translation is CASSQPLWDADTQYF.

There are a few counts of this clone. The rearrangement joins TRBV6-4 to TRBJ2-2; D is unclear. The CDR3 spans 14 residues. CDR1 and CDR2 (germline): MRHNA, SNTAGT. Trimming removed 0 bases from V and 5 bases from J, with 7 bases in between. The CDR3 spells CASSDSGYTGELFF. In nucleotides, the CDR3 is TGTGCCAGCAGTGACTCGGGCTATACCGGGGAGCTGTTTTTT.

The chain joins TRBV7-2 to TRBJ1-3; 7 bases are a match to TRBD1. Trimming at V came to 8 bases and at J to 2 bases, leaving 9 bases not matched to a gene. CDR1 SGHTA and CDR2 FQGNSA come from the germline V gene. CDR3 length: 15 residues. The CDR3 DNA is TGTGCCAGCGGAAGGGACAGCGTCCCTGGAAACACCATATATTTT. This gives the protein CASGRDSVPGNTIYF.

J is TRBJ1-1 and V is TRBV6-1; no firm D call. The CDR3 is 13 amino acids. Trimming pared 1 base from V and 6 bases from J, leaving 9 bases between. Germline CDR1 and CDR2: MNHNS and SASEGT. This CDR3 is CASSEGWRAEAFF. CDR3 in DNA: TGTGCCAGCAGTGAAGGCTGGAGGGCTGAAGCTTTCTTT.

This clone is labeled as medium-sized. This chain uses TRBV13 with TRBJ1-6; D not certain. CDR3 length equals 14 residues. V dropped 5 bases and J dropped 4 bases, with 9 bases sitting between them. Per the germline V gene, CDR1 is PRHDT and CDR2 is FYEKMQ (reference sequence). CDR3 in amino acids: CASSTRTYNSPLHF. CDR3 nucleotides: TGTGCCAGCAGCACACGGACGTATAATTCACCCCTCCACTTT.

The chain joins TRBV15 to TRBJ2-2, with 8 bases aligning to TRBD1. CDR3 length: 16 amino acids. J gave up 0 bases and V 3 bases, and 3 bases lay outside the gene matches. Germline V lookup: CDR1 LNHNV, CDR2 YYDKDF (reference sequence). CDR3 region: CATSRMDRANTGELFF. As DNA, the CDR3 is TGTGCCACCAGCAGGATGGACAGGGCGAACACCGGGGAGCTGTTTTTT.

V gene TRBV6-4 combines with J gene TRBJ2-1; D is perhaps TRBD2 (6 bases). This CDR3 spans 15 amino acids. Trimming left V 0 bases short and J 0 bases short, with 6 bases between. The V gene's germline CDR1 is MRHNA and CDR2 SNTAGT. The CDR3 nucleotides read TGTGCCAGCAGTGACTCTAGCGGCTCCTACAATGAGCAGTTCTTC. Its translation: CASSDSSGSYNEQFF.

V gene TRBV7-6 combines with J gene TRBJ1-5; D is undetermined. V lost 3 bases to trimming and J lost 2 bases, with 14 bases between them. The V gene's germline CDR1 is SGHVS and CDR2 FNYEAQ. The CDR3 consists of 16 residues. The CDR3 DNA follows: TGTGCCAGCAGCTTTGGAGGAAACTACGGCAATCAGCCCCAGCATTTT. Its protein product is CASSFGGNYGNQPQHF.

The chain is built from TRBV5-8 and TRBJ1-2; 11 nucleotides line up with TRBD1. The CDR3 covers 14 residues. Germline CDR1 and CDR2: SGHTS and YDEGEE. The junction had 6 bases not matched to a gene; V was cut back by 3 bases and J by 8 bases. In DNA, the CDR3 is TGTGCCAGCAGCTCTGGACAGGGGGCTGTGGGCTACACCTTC. Translated, it gives CASSSGQGAVGYTF.

The V call is TRBV27, the J call TRBJ2-7; the D gene is possibly TRBD1 (6 bases). Looked up from germline, CDR1 is MNHEY and CDR2 is SMNVEV (reference sequence). The V end was cut by 3 bases, the J end by 0 bases, with 12 bases between. This CDR3 is 15 amino acids long. The CDR3 is CASSLQQGSSYEQYF. The CDR3 nucleotides read TGTGCCAGCAGTTTGCAGCAGGGGAGCTCCTACGAGCAGTACTTC.

The V and J genes are TRBV6-1 and TRBJ1-3; 7 positions match TRBD1. Germline trimming cut 1 base from V and 0 bases from J; bases unmatched to any gene: 3. CDR1 is MNHNS, CDR2 SASEGT, per germline. CDR3 length: 16 amino acids. The CDR3 sequence: CASSEETGSSGNTIYF. In DNA form, the CDR3 reads TGTGCCAGCAGTGAAGAGACAGGGAGCTCTGGAAACACCATATATTTT.

This clone has a handful of counts. V usage is TRBV12-5 and J usage is TRBJ1-3; the D is unclear. Trimming stripped 0 bases from V and 4 bases from J, with 13 bases between. CDR1 LGHNT and CDR2 FRNRAP come from the germline V gene. The CDR3 is made up of 16 amino acids. The CDR3 nucleotides read TGTGCTAGTGGTTTGGTAAATGTAAGTCCCGGAAACACCATATATTTT. Amino acids: CASGLVNVSPGNTIYF.

This sequence joins TRBV7-2 and TRBJ2-7, with D possibly matching TRBD1 (6 bases). The CDR3 length is 13 residues. The germline V gene has CDR1 SGHTA and CDR2 FQGNSA. V dropped 3 bases and J dropped 2 bases, with 8 bases sitting between them. This chain's CDR3 is CASSLDRAYEQYF. CDR3 nucleotide sequence: TGTGCCAGCAGCTTGGACAGAGCCTACGAGCAGTACTTC.

This sequence joins TRBV5-1 and TRBJ2-7; the match to TRBD1 covers 8 bases. Germline V gene sequence: CDR1 SGHRS, CDR2 YFSETQ. This CDR3 spans 15 amino acids. V shed 0 bases, J shed 2 bases, and the junction held 4 bases outside the gene matches. The CDR3 spells CASSLVQGVAYEQYF. Here the CDR3 DNA reads TGCGCCAGCAGCTTGGTACAGGGGGTCGCCTACGAGCAGTACTTC.

The chain has TRBV5-5 and TRBJ2-7; TRBD1 matches at 8 bases. With V trimmed by 0 bases and J by 2 bases, 7 bases remained unmatched. Germline lookup yields CDR1 SGHKS and CDR2 YYEKEE (reference sequence). This CDR3 spans 16 amino acids. Here the CDR3 reads CASSLAAGQDTYEQYF. The DNA for the CDR3 is TGTGCCAGCAGCTTGGCCGCGGGACAGGACACCTACGAGCAGTACTTC.

The chain combines TRBV5-4 with TRBJ2-3, with no clear D. The ends were cut back, 4 bases at V and 0 bases at J, with 15 bases in the middle. Per germline, CDR1 SGHNT and CDR2 YYREEE (reference sequence). The CDR3 is 16 residues long. CDR3 region: CASSLGGRSSTDTQYF. The CDR3 coding sequence is TGTGCCAGCAGCCTGGGCGGCAGGTCTAGCACAGATACGCAGTATTTT.